These 3 T cell receptor beta chains came from one sample sequenced in a study of cytomegalovirus exposure and HLA in healthy donors. Sequencing was performed with immunoSEQ multiplex PCR; in TCRdb, only in-frame clones are kept and a portion is missing. This repertoire shows 97,000 or so clones, roughly 87% found once; its top ten account for about 6%. Sequencing input: PBMCs. The receptors here all came from a man younger than 30 in good health and CMV-seropositive.

The chain joins TRBV6-6 to TRBJ2-5; 9 bases agree with TRBD1. The CDR3 runs to 16 residues. Germline CDR1 reads MNHNY; CDR2 reads SVGAGI (reference sequence). V lost 0 bases to trimming and J lost 0 bases; unmatched junction nucleotides: 2. This CDR3 reads CASSYSGTGYQETQYF. DNA for the CDR3: TGTGCCAGCAGTTACTCTGGGACAGGGTACCAAGAGACCCAGTACTTC.

This chain links TRBV5-6 with TRBJ2-3, with 10 bases identical to TRBD2. The V gene end was trimmed by 0 bases and the J gene end by 3 bases; junction bases not matched to a gene: 7. Looked up from germline, CDR1 is SGHDT and CDR2 is YYEEEE. This CDR3 region has 17 residues. CDR3 region: CASSLATASGRTDTQYF. The CDR3, as DNA: TGTGCCAGCAGCTTGGCCACGGCTAGCGGGAGAACAGATACGCAGTATTTT.

The chain is built from TRBV19 and TRBJ2-5, with a possible D match to TRBD2 (7 bases). The V end lost 6 bases, the J end lost 2 bases, and 19 bases lay between the germline ends. The CDR3 covers 16 residues. From germline, CDR1 is LNHDA and CDR2 SQIVND (reference sequence). In nucleotides, the CDR3 is TGTGCCAGTAGCCCCAGGCGGGGGCTAGGGCAAGAGACCCAGTACTTC. Its protein product is CASSPRRGLGQETQYF.